This TCR beta chain is from a study of blood T cell repertoires in COVID-19. At the level of the study: Collection of acute and convalescent COVID-19 samples took place in the United States, Italy and Spain. The cDNA or gDNA used as material had been derived from T cells, B-cell-depleted T cells, or PBMCs.

In the study's own analysis: Quantification of nucleated cells was approximated via reference gene primer amplification. Profiled with immunoSEQ multiplex PCR; TCRdb holds only in-frame clones, not every one. V and J calls and clone size are those listed in that table; D and trimming were worked out from the DNA. Of under 200,000 clones listed, more than 75% are singletons. CDR3 size: 18 residues. In germline, CDR1 is LGHDT, CDR2 YNNKEL (reference sequence). Trimming shortened V by 1 base and J by 8 bases, and 24 bases separated the two germline ends. Sequenced: peripheral blood. The source is a man in his forties or fifties with active or convalescent COVID-19. The chain uses TRBV3-1 (or the pseudogene TRBV3-2) and TRBJ2-1; D gene ambiguous. The chain's CDR3 is CASSQASPVSNVIDEQFF. CDR3 nucleotide sequence: TGTGCCAGCAGCCAAGCGAGCCCGGTGTCGAACGTTATAGATGAGCAGTTCTTC.